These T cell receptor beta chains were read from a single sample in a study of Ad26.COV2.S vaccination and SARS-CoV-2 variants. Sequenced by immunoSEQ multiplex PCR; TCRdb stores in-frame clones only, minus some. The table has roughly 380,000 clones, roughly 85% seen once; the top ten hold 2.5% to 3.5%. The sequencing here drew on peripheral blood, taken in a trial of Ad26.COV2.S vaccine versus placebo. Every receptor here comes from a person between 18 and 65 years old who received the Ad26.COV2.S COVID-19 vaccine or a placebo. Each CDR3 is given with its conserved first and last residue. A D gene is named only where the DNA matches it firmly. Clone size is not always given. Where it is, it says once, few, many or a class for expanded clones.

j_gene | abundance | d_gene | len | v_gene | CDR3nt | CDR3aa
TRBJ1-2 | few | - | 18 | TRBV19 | TGTGCCAGTAGCAACACACGGGGCAGGCATCTATCTAACTATGGCTACACCTTC | CASSNTRGRHLSNYGYTF
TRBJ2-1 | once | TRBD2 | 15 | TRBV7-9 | TGTGCCAGCAGCTTAGCAGCTAGCGGGAGCGATGAGCAGTTCTTC | CASSLAASGSDEQFF
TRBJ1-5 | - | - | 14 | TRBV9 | TGTGCCAGCAGCGTAGGCGATAGCAATCAGCCCCAGCATTTT | CASSVGDSNQPQHF
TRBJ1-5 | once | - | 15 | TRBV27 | TGTGCCAGCAGTTTGTCGAGTTATAGCAATCAGCCCCAGCATTTT | CASSLSSYSNQPQHF
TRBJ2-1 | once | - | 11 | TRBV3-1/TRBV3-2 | TGTGCCAGCACCTTATTGCTAATAAGGCTCTTC | CASTLLLIRLF
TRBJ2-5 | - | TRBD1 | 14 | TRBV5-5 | TGTGCCAGCAGCTCGAACAGGGGGCAGGAGACCCAGTACTTC | CASSSNRGQETQYF
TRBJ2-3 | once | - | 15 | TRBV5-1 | TGCGCCAGCAGCTTGGAGGCTAGGGCCACAGATACGCAGTATTTT | CASSLEARATDTQYF
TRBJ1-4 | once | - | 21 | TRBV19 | TGTGCCAGTAGTATAGGCCCCATCGGTACAGCGGACCGAAAAGAATGGGAAAAACTGTTTTTT | CASSIGPIGTADRKEWEKLFF
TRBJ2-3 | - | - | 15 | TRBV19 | TGTGCCAGTAGTATCGTAGGCAGGGGAGCAGATACGCAGTATTTT | CASSIVGRGADTQYF
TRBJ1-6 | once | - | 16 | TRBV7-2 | TGTGCCAGCAGCTTAGATGCGGCGGCTTCAAGTTCACCCCTCCACTTT | CASSLDAAASSSPLHF
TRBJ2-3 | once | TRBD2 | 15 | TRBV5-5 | TGTGCCAGCAGGCCGCCGGGACTAGCATCAGATACGCAGTATTTT | CASRPPGLASDTQYF
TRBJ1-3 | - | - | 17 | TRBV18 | TGTGCCAGCTCACCCCAAACAGGAATGAACTCTGGAAACACCATATATTTT | CASSPQTGMNSGNTIYF
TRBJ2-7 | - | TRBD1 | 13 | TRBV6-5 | TGTGCCAGCAGACGGGACAGCCTCTACGAGCAGTACTTC | CASRRDSLYEQYF
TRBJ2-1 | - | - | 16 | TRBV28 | TGTGCCAGCAGTTCAGTATGGGTCCTTTCCTACAATGAGCAGTTCTTC | CASSSVWVLSYNEQFF
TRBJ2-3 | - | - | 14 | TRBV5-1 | TGCGCCAGCAGCTTGGAGGCGGGCACAGATACGCAGTATTTT | CASSLEAGTDTQYF
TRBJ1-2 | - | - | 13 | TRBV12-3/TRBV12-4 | TGTGCCAGCAACCAACAGGGTTGGGATGGCTACACCTTC | CASNQQGWDGYTF
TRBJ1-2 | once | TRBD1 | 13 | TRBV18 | TGTGCCAGCTCCGCGGGGACAGACTATGGCTACACCTTC | CASSAGTDYGYTF
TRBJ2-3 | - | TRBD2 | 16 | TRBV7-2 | TGTGCCAGCAGCTTTTACGGGAGGCCTAGCACAGATACGCAGTATTTT | CASSFYGRPSTDTQYF
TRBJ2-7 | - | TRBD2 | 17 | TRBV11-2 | TGTGCCAGCAGCTTAGGTCTCCTAGCGGGAGGGTCCTACGAGCAGTACTTC | CASSLGLLAGGSYEQYF
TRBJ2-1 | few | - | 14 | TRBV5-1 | TGCGCCAGCAGCGGGGCCCTGAAGTATGGTGAGCAGTTCTTC | CASSGALKYGEQFF
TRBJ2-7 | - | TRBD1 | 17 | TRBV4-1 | TGCGCCAGCAGCCAAGATCCACGGACAGGCCTCCCCTACGAGCAGTACTTC | CASSQDPRTGLPYEQYF
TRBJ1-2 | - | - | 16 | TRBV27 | TGTGCCAGCAGAGCCTCTTTAGGGGCGGGGAACTATGGCTACACCTTC | CASRASLGAGNYGYTF
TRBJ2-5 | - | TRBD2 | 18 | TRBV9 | TGTGCCAGCAGCAAGACTAGCGGGAGCCCGCCCTCTCAAGAGACCCAGTACTTC | CASSKTSGSPPSQETQYF
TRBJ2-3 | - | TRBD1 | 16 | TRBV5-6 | TGTGCCAGCAACCTAAGGGGCACAGGGGTGACAGATACGCAGTATTTT | CASNLRGTGVTDTQYF
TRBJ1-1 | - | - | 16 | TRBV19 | TGTGCCAGTAGTCTCTGGGACTTCAGCGAGAACACTGAAGCTTTCTTT | CASSLWDFSENTEAFF
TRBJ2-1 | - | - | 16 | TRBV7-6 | TGTGCCAGCAGCTTAAACAGGGTGGAGCTCAACGATGAGCAGTTCTTC | CASSLNRVELNDEQFF
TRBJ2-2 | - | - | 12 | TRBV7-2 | TGTGCCAGCAGCTTATACACCGGGGAGCTGTTTTTT | CASSLYTGELFF
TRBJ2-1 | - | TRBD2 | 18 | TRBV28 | TGTGCCAGCCCCCCCCGGGGTGGTAGCGGGAGGGCCCTGGATGAGCAGTTCTTC | CASPPRGGSGRALDEQFF
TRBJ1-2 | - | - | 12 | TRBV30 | TGTGCCTGGCTGACGCACGGGCTTGGCTACACCTTC | CAWLTHGLGYTF
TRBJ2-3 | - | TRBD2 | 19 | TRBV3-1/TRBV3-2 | TGTGCCAGCAGCCTCTTCACTCTGTATAGCGGGAGGGCCGTAGATACGCAGTATTTT | CASSLFTLYSGRAVDTQYF
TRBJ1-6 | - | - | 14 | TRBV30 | TGTGCCTGGAGCGAGACCGGGACACTTTCACCCCTCCACTTT | CAWSETGTLSPLHF
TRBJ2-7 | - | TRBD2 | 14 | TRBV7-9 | TGTGCCAGCAGCTTAGGCGGGGGGGTGTACGAGCAGTACTTC | CASSLGGGVYEQYF
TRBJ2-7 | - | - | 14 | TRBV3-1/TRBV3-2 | TGTGCCAGCCTTACCGGGACATGCAACTACGAGCAGTACTTC | CASLTGTCNYEQYF
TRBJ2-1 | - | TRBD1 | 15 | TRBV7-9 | TGTGCCAGCAGCGCCGGGACAGGGTCCTACAATGAGCAGTTCTTC | CASSAGTGSYNEQFF
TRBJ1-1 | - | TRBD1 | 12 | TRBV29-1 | TGCGGTCACAGGGGCCAGAACACTGAAGCTTTCTTT | CGHRGQNTEAFF
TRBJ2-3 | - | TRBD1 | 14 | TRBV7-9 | TGTGCCAGCAGCCGGGACAGGGGAGGAGATACGCAGTATTTT | CASSRDRGGDTQYF
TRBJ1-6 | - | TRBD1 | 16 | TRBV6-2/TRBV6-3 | TGTGCCAGCAGCGGGGACAGAGGGGATTATAGTTCACCCCTCCACTTT | CASSGDRGDYSSPLHF
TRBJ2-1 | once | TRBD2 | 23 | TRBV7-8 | TGTGCCAGCAGCCCCGCGTTTCAGGGGGGACTAGCGGGAGTCAGTAGCTCCTACAATGAGCAGTTCTTC | CASSPAFQGGLAGVSSSYNEQFF
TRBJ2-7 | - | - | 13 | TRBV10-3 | TGTGCCATCAGTTTTGGGCAGGCCTACGAGCAGTACTTC | CAISFGQAYEQYF
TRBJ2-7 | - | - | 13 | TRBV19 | TGTGCCAGTAGGGGGCGGGGCCGCTACGAGCAGTACTTC | CASRGRGRYEQYF
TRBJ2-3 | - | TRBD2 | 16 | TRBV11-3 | TGTGCCAGCAGCAAGGGACTAGCGGGAGGCGCAGATACGCAGTATTTT | CASSKGLAGGADTQYF
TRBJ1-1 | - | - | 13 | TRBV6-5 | TGTGCCAGCAGCGCACTTGGGGGCTCTGAAGCTTTCTTT | CASSALGGSEAFF
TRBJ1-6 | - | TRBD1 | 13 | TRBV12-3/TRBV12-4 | TGTGCCAGCAGTGTGGGACAGGGTTCACCCCTCCACTTT | CASSVGQGSPLHF
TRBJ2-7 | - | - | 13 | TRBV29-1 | TGCAGCGTACGTGGGCTCCCGACCTACGAGCAGTACTTC | CSVRGLPTYEQYF
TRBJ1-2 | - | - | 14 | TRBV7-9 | TGTGCCAGCAGCTTGGACAGCCCTAACTATGGCTACACCTTC | CASSLDSPNYGYTF
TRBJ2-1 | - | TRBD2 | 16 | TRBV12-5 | TGTGCTAGTGGTTTACTGCGAGCGGGGCGAAACAATGAGCAGTTCTTC | CASGLLRAGRNNEQFF
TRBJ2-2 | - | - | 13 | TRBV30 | TGTGCCTGGACCCATCTAAGCACCGGGGAGCTGTTTTTT | CAWTHLSTGELFF
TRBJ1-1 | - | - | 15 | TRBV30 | TGTGCCTGGAGTGTACAAACAACGGGGAACACTGAAGCTTTCTTT | CAWSVQTTGNTEAFF
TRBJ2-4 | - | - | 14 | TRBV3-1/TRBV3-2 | TGTGCCAGCAGCCAAGATTCCCTCGAAAACATTCAGTACTTC | CASSQDSLENIQYF
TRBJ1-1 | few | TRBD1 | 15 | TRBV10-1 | TGCGCCAGCAGTGAATCCGGGACAGGTAACACTGAAGCTTTCTTT | CASSESGTGNTEAFF
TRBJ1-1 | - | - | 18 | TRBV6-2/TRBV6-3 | TGTGCCAGCAGTTATGGAGGGGGAGGTCTCGGATCGGACACTGAAGCTTTCTTT | CASSYGGGGLGSDTEAFF
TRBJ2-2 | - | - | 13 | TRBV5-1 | TGCGCCAGCAGACCGGGAGACACCGGGGAGCTGTTTTTT | CASRPGDTGELFF
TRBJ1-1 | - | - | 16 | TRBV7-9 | TGTGCCAGCAGCCCACCCCTCTTGCAGTCGAACACTGAAGCTTTCTTT | CASSPPLLQSNTEAFF
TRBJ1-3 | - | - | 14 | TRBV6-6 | TGTGCCAGCAATAGGGGCAGGGATGGAAACACCATATATTTT | CASNRGRDGNTIYF
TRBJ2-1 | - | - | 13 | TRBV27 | TGTGCCAGCAGTTTGGGGACCCTCAATGAGCAGTTCTTC | CASSLGTLNEQFF